This entry concerns a single TCR beta chain. These data belong to a study of blood T cell repertoires in COVID-19. At the level of the study: The study drew acute and convalescent COVID-19 samples from the United States, Italy and Spain.

As processed by the authors: The authors estimated nucleated cell counts from reference gene primer amplification. TCRdb keeps only in-frame clones here, not all; method: immunoSEQ multiplex PCR. That table furnishes V, J and clone size, whereas the DNA furnished D and trimming. The sample records roughly 180,000 clones, roughly 88% being singletons. It was during active infection that Seattle patients were enrolled and then longitudinally followed. Material: peripheral blood. The receptor was derived from a woman between 40 and 50 years old with COVID-19, enrolled during active disease.

CDR3 amino acids: CASRSGQGSGKAQYF. The CDR3 region has the DNA TGCGCCAGCAGGTCGGGACAGGGGTCTGGTAAGGCGCAGTATTTT. V gene TRBV5-1 combines with J gene TRBJ2-3; TRBD1 matches 10 bases. Per germline, CDR1 SGHRS and CDR2 YFSETQ. The CDR3 covers 15 residues. V gave up 5 bases and J gave up 10 bases; unmatched junction bases: 13.